The entry that follows covers one T cell receptor beta chain sequence. Additional DNA sequences in this sample encode the identical CDR3. The germline CDR1 and CDR2 sequences are SGHDT and YYEEEE. CDR3 length equals 15 residues. Trimming left V 0 bases short and J 0 bases short, with 7 bases between. The data were obtained in a study of shared clonotypes between healthy human individuals. Positively selected for CCR7, the CD45RO-negative cells used as naive CD8 cells excluded terminally differentiated effector memory CD45RA+ cells. Assay used: immunoSEQ multiplex PCR; TCRdb lists only in-frame clones, some missing. This table has over 2,000,000 clones, 90% to 95% appearing once.

The chain employs TRBV5-6 and TRBJ2-1; D is unresolved. The sequenced sample was naive CD8+ T cells from PBMCs. The sequence was obtained from a man between 18 and 35 years old in good health. Some clones in this sample may be carry-over from other donors' samples. CDR3 bases: TGTGCCAGCAGCTTGGGCAGACTCTCCTACAATGAGCAGTTCTTC. It specifies CASSLGRLSYNEQFF.